The 11 T cell receptor beta chains presented below share a single source sample, sequenced in a study of cytomegalovirus exposure and HLA in healthy donors. The PCR contained 60 Vbeta and 13 Jbeta primers. TCRdb's copy holds only in-frame clones and misses some; the assay was immunoSEQ multiplex PCR. The data hold 120,000 to 150,000 clones, with roughly 79% observed a single time. Material for sequencing was PBMCs. All receptors derive from a woman aged 40 to 55 in good health and CMV-seropositive.

This chain uses TRBV27 with TRBJ2-3; 11 bases line up with TRBD2. Germline V gives CDR1 MNHEY, CDR2 SMNVEV (reference sequence). There are 19 residues in the CDR3. V was pared by 5 bases and J by 0 bases, with 13 bases of the junction left unmatched. The CDR3 DNA reads as TGTGCCAGCAGTCCCGGGCTGGGACTAGCGGCTGCTAGCACAGATACGCAGTATTTT. Protein sequence: CASSPGLGLAAASTDTQYF.

A note on this clone: As the CDR3 is not closed by the conserved phenylalanine or tryptophan, this likely results from a read error. The J gene is TRBJ1-5, the V gene TRBV15, with D perhaps matching TRBD1 (5 bases). CDR1 is LNHNV, CDR2 YYDKDF, per germline (reference sequence). V dropped 6 bases and J dropped 9 bases, with 21 bases sitting between them. CDR3 length: 15 residues. For the CDR3, the DNA is TGTGCCACCAGGATTGGGGGGTCGCTGGGGTCGCCCCAGCATCTT. Translation gives CATRIGGSLGSPQHL.

The gene calls are TRBV5-4 and TRBJ2-4; D perhaps matches TRBD2 (6 bases). Trimming pared 5 bases from V and 4 bases from J, leaving 13 bases between. CDR1 SGHNT and CDR2 YYREEE come from the germline V gene (reference sequence). The CDR3 is 14 residues long. The CDR3 loop reads CASSSAAGKNIQYF. CDR3 bases: TGTGCCAGCAGTTCCGCCGCGGGGAAAAACATTCAGTACTTC. Variable domain in full (rest from reference TRBV5-4 and TRBJ2-4): ETGVTQSPTHLIKTRGQQVTLRCSSQSGHNTVSWYQQALGQGPQFIFQYYREEENGRGNFPPRFSGLQFPNYSSELNVNALELDDSALYLCASSSAAGKNIQYFGAGTRLSVL.

The V gene is TRBV7-9, the J gene TRBJ2-1; TRBD1 matches 9 bases. The trim removed 5 bases at V and 4 bases at J, leaving 6 bases unmatched. Germline lookup yields CDR1 SEHNR and CDR2 FQNEAQ (reference sequence). The CDR3 spans 15 residues. This CDR3 is CASSPGTGPYNEQFF. DNA for the CDR3: TGTGCCAGCAGCCCCGGGACAGGGCCATACAATGAGCAGTTCTTC.

Here the CDR3 DNA reads TGTGCCAGCTCACGACTAGCGGGGCCCGGGGAGCTGTTTTTT. It specifies CASSRLAGPGELFF. The chain couples TRBV18 to TRBJ2-2; 11 nucleotides align to TRBD2. The germline CDR1 and CDR2 sequences are KGHSH and LQKENI. This CDR3 is built from 14 residues. Trimming took 4 bases from V and 6 from J; bases not matched to a gene: 1.

The genes are TRBV10-3 and TRBJ1-1; no reliable D call. Trimming stripped 4 bases from V and 0 bases from J, with 15 bases between. CDR1 and CDR2 from the germline V gene are ENHRY and SYGVKD. The CDR3 is made up of 16 amino acids. For the CDR3, the DNA is TGTGCCATCAGTGGAAAAAAACACAGCATGAACACTGAAGCTTTCTTT. This translates into CAISGKKHSMNTEAFF.

This clone was picked up a small number of times. This rearrangement joins TRBV7-9 to TRBJ1-2; maybe TRBD1 (5 bases). The CDR3 has 12 amino acids. Germline V gene data show CDR1 as SEHNR and CDR2 as FQNEAQ (reference sequence). V lost 5 bases, J lost 7 bases, and 11 bases lay in between. This chain's CDR3 is CASSPGTSGYTF. The DNA of the CDR3 is TGTGCCAGCAGCCCCGGGACTAGTGGCTACACCTTC.

This chain connects TRBV2 to TRBJ2-7, with TRBD2 matching 11 bases. This CDR3 is 14 amino acids long. Germline V gene sequence: CDR1 SNHLY, CDR2 FYNNEI. J gave up 6 bases and V 4 bases, and 5 bases lay outside the gene matches. DNA for the CDR3: TGTGCCAGCAGTGGGGCTAGCGGGGGGCTCGAGCAGTACTTC. Residues: CASSGASGGLEQYF. Supplemented by reference TRBV2 and TRBJ2-7, the full variable domain reads EPEVTQTPSHQVTQMGQEVILRCVPISNHLYFYWYRQILGQKVEFLVSFYNNEISEKSEIFDDQFSVERPDGSNFTLKIRSTKLEDSAMYFCASSGASGGLEQYFGPGTRLTVT.

This chain uses TRBV20-1 with TRBJ1-1; tentative D call: TRBD1 (5 bases). V was pared by 5 bases and J by 10 bases, with 14 bases between. The CDR3 is 11 residues long. Germline V lookup: CDR1 DFQATT, CDR2 SNEGSKA (reference sequence). The CDR3 coding sequence is TGCAGTGCTGAAGACAGCCTCAGAGCTTTCTTT. Protein product: CSAEDSLRAFF.

The table lists this clone with a count of one. The gene calls are TRBV2 and TRBJ1-2; 9 nucleotides line up with TRBD1. The germline V gene encodes CDR1 SNHLY and CDR2 FYNNEI. Trimming removed 8 bases from V and 4 bases from J; junction bases left unmatched: 17. The CDR3 is made up of 17 amino acids. The CDR3 nucleotides read TGTGCCAGCCCAACTGGGGGGACAGGGAGCTTCGTCTATGGCTACACCTTC. It yields the protein CASPTGGTGSFVYGYTF.

The chain links TRBV2 to TRBJ1-2, with a weak D call TRBD1 (6 bases). CDR3 length equals 14 residues. Trimming stripped 3 bases from V and 1 base from J, with 9 bases between. Germline CDR1 reads SNHLY; CDR2 reads FYNNEI. The CDR3 DNA follows: TGTGCCAGCAGTGAGAGCAGGGGTAACTATGGCTACACCTTC. Residues: CASSESRGNYGYTF. The full variable domain, rest sourced from reference TRBV2 and TRBJ1-2, is EPEVTQTPSHQVTQMGQEVILRCVPISNHLYFYWYRQILGQKVEFLVSFYNNEISEKSEIFDDQFSVERPDGSNFTLKIRSTKLEDSAMYFCASSESRGNYGYTFGSGTRLTVV.